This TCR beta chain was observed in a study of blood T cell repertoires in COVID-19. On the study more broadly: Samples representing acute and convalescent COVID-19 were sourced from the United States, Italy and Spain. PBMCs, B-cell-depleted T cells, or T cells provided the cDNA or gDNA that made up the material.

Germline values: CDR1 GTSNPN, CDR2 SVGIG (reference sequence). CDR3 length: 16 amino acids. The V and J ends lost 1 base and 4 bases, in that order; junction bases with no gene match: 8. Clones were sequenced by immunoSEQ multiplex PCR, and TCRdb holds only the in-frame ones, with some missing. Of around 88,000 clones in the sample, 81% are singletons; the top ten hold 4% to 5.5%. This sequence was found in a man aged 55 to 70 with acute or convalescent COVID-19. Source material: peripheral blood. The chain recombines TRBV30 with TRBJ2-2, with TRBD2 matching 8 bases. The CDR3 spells CAWSEKAGVVTGELFF. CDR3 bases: TGTGCCTGGAGTGAGAAAGCGGGGGTAGTCACCGGGGAGCTGTTTTTT.